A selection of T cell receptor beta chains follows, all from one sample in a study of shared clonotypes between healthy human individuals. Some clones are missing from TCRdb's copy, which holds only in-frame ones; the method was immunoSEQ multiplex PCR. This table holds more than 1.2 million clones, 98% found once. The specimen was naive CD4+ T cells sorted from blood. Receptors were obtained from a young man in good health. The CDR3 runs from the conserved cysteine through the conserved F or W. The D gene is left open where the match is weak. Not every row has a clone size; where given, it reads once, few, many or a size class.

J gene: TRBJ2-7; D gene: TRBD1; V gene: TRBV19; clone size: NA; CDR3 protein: CATSFPGQGVSEQYF; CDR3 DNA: TGTGCCACCTCCTTTCCGGGACAGGGAGTAAGTGAGCAGTACTTC
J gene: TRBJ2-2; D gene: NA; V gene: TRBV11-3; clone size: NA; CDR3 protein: CASSLGRGSTGELFF; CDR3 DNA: TGTGCCAGCAGCTTAGGAAGGGGAAGCACCGGGGAGCTGTTTTTT
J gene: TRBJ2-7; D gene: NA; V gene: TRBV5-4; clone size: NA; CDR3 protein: CASSAQDSTYEQYF; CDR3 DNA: TGTGCCAGCAGCGCGCAGGACAGCACGTACGAGCAGTACTTC
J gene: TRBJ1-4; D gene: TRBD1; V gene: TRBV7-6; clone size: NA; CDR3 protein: CASSLYRRDRGNGAGEKLFF; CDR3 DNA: TGTGCCAGCAGCTTATACCGCCGGGACAGGGGGAATGGGGCGGGAGAAAAACTGTTTTTT
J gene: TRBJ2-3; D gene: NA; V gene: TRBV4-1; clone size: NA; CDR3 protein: CASSQVGVDTQYF; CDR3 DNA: TGCGCCAGCAGCCAAGTCGGAGTAGATACGCAGTATTTT
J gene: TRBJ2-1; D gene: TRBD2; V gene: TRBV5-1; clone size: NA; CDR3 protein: CASSPGLALHNEQFF; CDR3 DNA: TGCGCCAGCAGCCCGGGACTAGCGCTTCACAATGAGCAGTTCTTC
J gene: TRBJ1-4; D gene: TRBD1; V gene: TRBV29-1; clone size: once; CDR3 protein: CSARTGGYEKLFF; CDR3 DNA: TGCAGCGCTAGGACAGGGGGCTATGAAAAACTGTTTTTT
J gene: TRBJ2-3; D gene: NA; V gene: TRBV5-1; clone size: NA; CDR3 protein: CASSGEGTDTQYF; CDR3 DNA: TGCGCCAGCAGCGGCGAAGGCACAGATACGCAGTATTTT
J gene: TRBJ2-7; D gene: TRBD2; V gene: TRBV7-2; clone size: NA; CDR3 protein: CASSPPPGGLGEQYF; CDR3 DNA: TGTGCCAGCAGCCCCCCCCCGGGAGGACTCGGCGAGCAGTACTTC
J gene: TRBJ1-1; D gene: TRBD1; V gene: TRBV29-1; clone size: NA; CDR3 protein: CSAGQGRANTEAFF; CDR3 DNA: TGCAGCGCAGGACAGGGGAGGGCGAACACTGAAGCTTTCTTT
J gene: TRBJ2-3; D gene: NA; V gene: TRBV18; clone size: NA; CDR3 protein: CASSPQGSTDTQYF; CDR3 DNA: TGTGCCAGCTCACCACAGGGAAGCACAGATACGCAGTATTTT
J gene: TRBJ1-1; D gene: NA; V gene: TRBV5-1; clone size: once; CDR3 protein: CASSLVVANLEAFF; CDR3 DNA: TGCGCCAGCAGCTTGGTTGTCGCTAACCTTGAAGCTTTCTTT
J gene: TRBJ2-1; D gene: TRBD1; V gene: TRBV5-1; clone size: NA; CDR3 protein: CASSLGQGRDNEQFF; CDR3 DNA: TGCGCCAGCAGCCTGGGACAGGGGAGGGACAATGAGCAGTTCTTC
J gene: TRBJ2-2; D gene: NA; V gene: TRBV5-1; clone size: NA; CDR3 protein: CASSLDVITGELFF; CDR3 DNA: TGCGCCAGCAGCTTGGACGTAATCACCGGGGAGCTGTTTTTT
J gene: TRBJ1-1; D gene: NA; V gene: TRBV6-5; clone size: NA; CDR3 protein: CASSLLGWTEAFF; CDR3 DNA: TGTGCCAGCAGTTTACTAGGGTGGACTGAAGCTTTCTTT
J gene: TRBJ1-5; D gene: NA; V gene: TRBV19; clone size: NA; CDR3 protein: CASSTILGRPQHF; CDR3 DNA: TGTGCCAGTAGTACGATACTAGGGCGGCCCCAGCATTTT
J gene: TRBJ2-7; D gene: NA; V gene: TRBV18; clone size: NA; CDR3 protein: CASSRTDRYEQYF; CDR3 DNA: TGTGCCAGCTCTCGGACAGACCGCTACGAGCAGTACTTC
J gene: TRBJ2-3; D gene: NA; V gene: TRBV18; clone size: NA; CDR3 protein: CASSPVVGDPAPTSTDTQYF; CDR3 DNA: TGTGCCAGCTCACCGGTCGTCGGGGACCCAGCCCCGACTAGCACAGATACGCAGTATTTT
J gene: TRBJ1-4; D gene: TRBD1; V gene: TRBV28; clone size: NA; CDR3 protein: CASSLMGQGNEKLFF; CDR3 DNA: TGTGCCAGCAGTTTAATGGGACAGGGTAATGAAAAACTGTTTTTT
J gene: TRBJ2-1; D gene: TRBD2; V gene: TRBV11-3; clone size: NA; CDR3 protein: CASSLREGFNEQFF; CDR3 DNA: TGTGCCAGCAGCTTGCGGGAGGGCTTTAATGAGCAGTTCTTC
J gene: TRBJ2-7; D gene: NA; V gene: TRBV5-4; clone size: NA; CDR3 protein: CASSAPGIYEQYF; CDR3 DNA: TGTGCCAGCAGCGCCCCAGGAATCTACGAGCAGTACTTC
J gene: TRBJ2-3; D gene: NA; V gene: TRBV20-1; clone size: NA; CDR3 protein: CSALVPDTQYF; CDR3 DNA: TGCAGTGCTCTAGTCCCAGATACGCAGTATTTT
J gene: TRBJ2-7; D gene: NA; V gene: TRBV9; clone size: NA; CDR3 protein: CASSVVSTGYEQYF; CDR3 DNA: TGTGCCAGCAGCGTAGTCTCTACGGGTTACGAGCAGTACTTC
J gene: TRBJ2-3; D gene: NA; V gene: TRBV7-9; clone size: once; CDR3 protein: CASSFSRDTQYF; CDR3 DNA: TGTGCCAGCAGCTTTTCCCGAGATACGCAGTATTTT
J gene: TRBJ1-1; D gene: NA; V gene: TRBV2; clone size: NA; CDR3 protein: CASSEMGQKEAFF; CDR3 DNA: TGTGCCAGCAGTGAAATGGGCCAGAAGGAAGCTTTCTTT
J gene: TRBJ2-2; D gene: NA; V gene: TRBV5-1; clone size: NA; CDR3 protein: CASRRFTNTGELFF; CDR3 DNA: TGCGCCAGCAGGCGGTTCACGAACACCGGGGAGCTGTTTTTT
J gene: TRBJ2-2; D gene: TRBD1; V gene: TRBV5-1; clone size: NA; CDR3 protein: CASSKGQVNTGELFF; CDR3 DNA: TGCGCCAGCAGCAAGGGACAGGTCAACACCGGGGAGCTGTTTTTT
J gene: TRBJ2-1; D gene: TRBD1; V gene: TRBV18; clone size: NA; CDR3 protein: CASSPRAGQGMVNEQFF; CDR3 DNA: TGTGCCAGCTCACCACGGGCAGGACAGGGGATGGTTAATGAGCAGTTCTTC
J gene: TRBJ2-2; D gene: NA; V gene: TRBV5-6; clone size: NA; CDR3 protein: CASSLGFQLGELFF; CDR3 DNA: TGTGCCAGCAGCTTGGGGTTCCAGCTCGGGGAGCTGTTTTTT
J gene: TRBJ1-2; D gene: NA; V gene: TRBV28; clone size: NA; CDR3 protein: CASSLQGYGYTF; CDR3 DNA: TGTGCCAGCAGTCTACAGGGATATGGCTACACCTTC
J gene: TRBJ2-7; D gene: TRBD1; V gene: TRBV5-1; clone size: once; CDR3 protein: CASSSRTGPGDEQYF; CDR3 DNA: TGCGCCAGCAGCTCCAGGACAGGGCCCGGAGACGAGCAGTACTTC
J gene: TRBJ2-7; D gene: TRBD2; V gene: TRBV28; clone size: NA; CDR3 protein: CASSSPGLAIHEQYF; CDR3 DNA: TGTGCCAGCAGTTCTCCGGGACTAGCTATCCACGAGCAGTACTTC
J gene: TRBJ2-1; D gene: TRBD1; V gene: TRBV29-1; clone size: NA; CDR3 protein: CSVEQGVDEQFF; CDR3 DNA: TGCAGCGTTGAACAGGGGGTCGATGAGCAGTTCTTC
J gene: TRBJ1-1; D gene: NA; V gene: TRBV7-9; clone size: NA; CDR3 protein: CASSLKNTEAFF; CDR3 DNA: TGTGCCAGCAGCTTAAAAAACACTGAAGCTTTCTTT
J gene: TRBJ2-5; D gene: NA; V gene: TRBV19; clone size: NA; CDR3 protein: CASSIDTGPQETQYF; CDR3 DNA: TGTGCCAGTAGTATAGACACCGGCCCCCAGGAGACCCAGTACTTC
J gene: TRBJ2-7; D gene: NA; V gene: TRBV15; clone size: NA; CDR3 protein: CATSRDFGPYEQYF; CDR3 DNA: TGTGCCACCAGCAGAGATTTCGGGCCCTACGAGCAGTACTTC
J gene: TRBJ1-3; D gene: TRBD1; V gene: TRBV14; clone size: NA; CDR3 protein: CASSQVGTGNWDTIYF; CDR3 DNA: TGTGCCAGCAGCCAAGTTGGGACAGGGAATTGGGACACCATATATTTT
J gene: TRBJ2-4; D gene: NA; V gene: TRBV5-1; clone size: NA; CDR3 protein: CASSLTLTAVGTLAKNIQYF; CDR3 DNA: TGCGCCAGCAGCTTGACCCTGACGGCCGTAGGAACTTTAGCCAAAAACATTCAGTACTTC
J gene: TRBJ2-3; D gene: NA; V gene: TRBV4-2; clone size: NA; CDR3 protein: CASSQASQGSTDTQYF; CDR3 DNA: TGTGCCAGCAGCCAAGCATCACAGGGTAGCACAGATACGCAGTATTTT
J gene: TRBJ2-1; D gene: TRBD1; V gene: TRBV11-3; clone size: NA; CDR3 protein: CASSPGQGTYNEQFF; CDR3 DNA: TGTGCCAGCAGCCCCGGACAGGGTACCTACAATGAGCAGTTCTTC
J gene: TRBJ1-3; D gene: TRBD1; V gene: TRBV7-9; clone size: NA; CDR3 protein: CASVNRGTSGNTIYF; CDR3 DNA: TGTGCCAGCGTCAACAGGGGAACTTCTGGAAACACCATATATTTT
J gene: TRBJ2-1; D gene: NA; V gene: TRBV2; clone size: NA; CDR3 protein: CASSDGSENEQFF; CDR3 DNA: TGTGCCAGCAGCGACGGCAGTGAGAATGAGCAGTTCTTC
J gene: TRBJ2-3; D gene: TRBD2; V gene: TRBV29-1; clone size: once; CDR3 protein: CSVSSGRTDTQYF; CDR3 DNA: TGCAGCGTGTCTAGCGGGAGGACAGATACGCAGTATTTT
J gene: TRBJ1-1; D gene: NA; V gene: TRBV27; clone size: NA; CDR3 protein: CASTSYSVGNTEAFF; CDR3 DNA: TGTGCCAGCACCTCCTACTCAGTGGGGAACACTGAAGCTTTCTTT
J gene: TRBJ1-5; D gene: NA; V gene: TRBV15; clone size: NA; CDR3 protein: CATSRDAGQPQHF; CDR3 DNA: TGTGCCACCAGCAGAGATGCGGGGCAGCCCCAGCATTTT
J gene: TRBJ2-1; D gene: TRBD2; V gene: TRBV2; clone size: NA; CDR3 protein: CASRDTSGSFSEQFF; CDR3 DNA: TGTGCCAGCAGAGATACTAGCGGGAGTTTCAGTGAGCAGTTCTTC
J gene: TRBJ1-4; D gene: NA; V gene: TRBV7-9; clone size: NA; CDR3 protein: CASSFSLEKLFF; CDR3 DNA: TGTGCCAGCAGCTTTTCATTAGAAAAACTGTTTTTT
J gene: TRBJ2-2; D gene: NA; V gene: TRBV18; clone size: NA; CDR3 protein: CASSPPIGFANTGELFF; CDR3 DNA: TGTGCCAGCTCACCACCGATTGGGTTTGCGAACACCGGGGAGCTGTTTTTT
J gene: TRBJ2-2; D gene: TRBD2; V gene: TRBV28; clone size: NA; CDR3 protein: CASSPGGPDTGELFF; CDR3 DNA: TGTGCCAGCAGCCCGGGAGGGCCAGACACCGGGGAGCTGTTTTTT
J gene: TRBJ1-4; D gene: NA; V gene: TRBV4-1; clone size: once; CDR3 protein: CASSQQGLSGEKLFF; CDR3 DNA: TGCGCCAGCAGCCAACAGGGATTGTCGGGTGAAAAACTGTTTTTT
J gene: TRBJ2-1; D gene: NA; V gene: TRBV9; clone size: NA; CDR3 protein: CASSVDPLYKNEQFF; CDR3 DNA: TGTGCCAGCAGCGTTGACCCCCTCTACAAAAATGAGCAGTTCTTC
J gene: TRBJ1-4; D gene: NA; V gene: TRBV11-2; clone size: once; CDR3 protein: CASRPAGAEKLFF; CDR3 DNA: TGTGCCAGCAGGCCGGCAGGGGCTGAAAAACTGTTTTTT
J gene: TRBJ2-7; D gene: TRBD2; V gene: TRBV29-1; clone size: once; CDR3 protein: CSVAASGSFYEQYF; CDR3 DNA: TGCAGCGTTGCAGCTAGCGGGAGTTTCTACGAGCAGTACTTC
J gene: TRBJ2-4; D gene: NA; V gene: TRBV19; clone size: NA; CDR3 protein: CASSINGLAKNIQYF; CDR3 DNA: TGTGCCAGTAGTATAAATGGTCTAGCCAAAAACATTCAGTACTTC
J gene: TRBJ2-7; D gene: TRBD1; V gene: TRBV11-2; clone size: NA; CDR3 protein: CASSWDRGSYEQYF; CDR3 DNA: TGTGCCAGCAGCTGGGACAGGGGCTCCTACGAGCAGTACTTC
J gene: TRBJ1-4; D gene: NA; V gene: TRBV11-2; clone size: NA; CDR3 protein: CASSLGRLEKLFF; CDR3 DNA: TGTGCCAGCAGCTTAGGACGCCTTGAAAAACTGTTTTTT
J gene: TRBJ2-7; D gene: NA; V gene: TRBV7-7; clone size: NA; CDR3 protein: CASSSGTPGEQYF; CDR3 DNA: TGTGCTAGCAGCTCTGGAACGCCGGGCGAGCAGTACTTC
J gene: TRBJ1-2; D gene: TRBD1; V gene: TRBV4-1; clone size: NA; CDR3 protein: CASSQLYRGHKRDYGYTF; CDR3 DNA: TGCGCCAGCAGCCAACTTTACAGGGGCCACAAAAGAGACTATGGCTACACCTTC
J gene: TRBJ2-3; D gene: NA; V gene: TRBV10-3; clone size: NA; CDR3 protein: CATRKGALADTDTQYF; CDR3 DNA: TGTGCCACGAGGAAAGGGGCACTAGCAGACACAGATACGCAGTATTTT